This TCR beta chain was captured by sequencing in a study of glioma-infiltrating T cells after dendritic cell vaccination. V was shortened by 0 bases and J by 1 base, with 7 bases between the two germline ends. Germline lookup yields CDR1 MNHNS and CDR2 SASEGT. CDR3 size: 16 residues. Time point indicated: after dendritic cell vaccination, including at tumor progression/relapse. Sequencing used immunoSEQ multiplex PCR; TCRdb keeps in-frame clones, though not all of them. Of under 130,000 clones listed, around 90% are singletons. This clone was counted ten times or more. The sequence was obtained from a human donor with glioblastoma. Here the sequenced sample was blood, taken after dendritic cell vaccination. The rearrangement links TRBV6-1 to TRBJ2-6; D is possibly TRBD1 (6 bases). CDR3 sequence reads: CASSEATGSGANVLTF. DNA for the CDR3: TGTGCCAGCAGTGAAGCAACAGGGTCTGGGGCCAACGTCCTGACTTTC.